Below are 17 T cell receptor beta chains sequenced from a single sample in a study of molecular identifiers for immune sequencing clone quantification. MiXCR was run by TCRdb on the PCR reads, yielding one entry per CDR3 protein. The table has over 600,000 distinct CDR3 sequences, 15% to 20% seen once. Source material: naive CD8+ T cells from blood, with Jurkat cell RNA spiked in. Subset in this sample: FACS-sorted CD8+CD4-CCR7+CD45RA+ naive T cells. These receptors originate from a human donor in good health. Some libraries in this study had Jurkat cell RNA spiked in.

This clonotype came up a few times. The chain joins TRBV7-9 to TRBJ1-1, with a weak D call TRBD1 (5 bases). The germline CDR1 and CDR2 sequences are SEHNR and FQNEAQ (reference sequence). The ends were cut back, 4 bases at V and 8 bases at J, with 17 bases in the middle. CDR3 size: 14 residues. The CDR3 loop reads CASSSGRGHEEAFF. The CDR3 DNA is TGTGCCAGCAGCTCGGGACGGGGCCATGAAGAAGCTTTCTTT.

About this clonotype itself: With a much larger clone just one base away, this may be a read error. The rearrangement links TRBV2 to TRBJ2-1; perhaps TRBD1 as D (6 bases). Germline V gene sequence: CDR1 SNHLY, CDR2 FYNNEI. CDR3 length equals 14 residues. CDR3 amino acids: CASGDTLGVHEQLF. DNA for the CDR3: TGTGCCAGCGGGGACACCCTTGGGGTCCATGAGCAGCTCTTC. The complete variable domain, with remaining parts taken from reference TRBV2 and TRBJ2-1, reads EPEVTQTPSHQVTQMGQEVILRCVPISNHLYFYWYRQILGQKVEFLVSFYNNEISEKSEIFDDQFSVERPDGSNFTLKIRSTKLEDSAMYFCASGDTLGVHEQLFGPGTRLTVL.

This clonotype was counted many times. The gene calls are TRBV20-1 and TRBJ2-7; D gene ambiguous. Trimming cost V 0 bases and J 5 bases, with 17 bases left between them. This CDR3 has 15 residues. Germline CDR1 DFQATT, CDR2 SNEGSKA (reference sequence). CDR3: CSAREDLGFLDEQYF. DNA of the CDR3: TGCAGTGCTAGAGAGGATTTGGGGTTCCTAGACGAGCAGTACTTC.

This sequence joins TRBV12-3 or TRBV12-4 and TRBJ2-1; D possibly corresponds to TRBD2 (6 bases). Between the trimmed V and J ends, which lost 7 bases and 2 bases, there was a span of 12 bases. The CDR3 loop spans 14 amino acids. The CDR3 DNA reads TGTGCCAGCAAGATGGAGGGCACCTACAATGAGCAGTTCTTC. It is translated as CASKMEGTYNEQFF.

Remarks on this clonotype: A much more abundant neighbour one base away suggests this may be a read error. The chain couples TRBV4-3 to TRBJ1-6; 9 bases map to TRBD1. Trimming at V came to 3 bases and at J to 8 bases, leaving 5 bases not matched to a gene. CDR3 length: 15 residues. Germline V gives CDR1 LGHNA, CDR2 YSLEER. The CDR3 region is CASSQDRGVDSPLHF. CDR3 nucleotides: TGCGCCAGCAGCCAGGACAGGGGAGTTGATTCACCCCTCCACTTT.

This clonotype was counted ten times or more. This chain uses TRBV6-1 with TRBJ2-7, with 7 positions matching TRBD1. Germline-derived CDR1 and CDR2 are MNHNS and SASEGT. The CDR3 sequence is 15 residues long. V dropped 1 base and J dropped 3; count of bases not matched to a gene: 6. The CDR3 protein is CASSEGTSGGYEQYF. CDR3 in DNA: TGTGCCAGCAGTGAAGGGACTTCAGGGGGCTACGAGCAGTACTTC.

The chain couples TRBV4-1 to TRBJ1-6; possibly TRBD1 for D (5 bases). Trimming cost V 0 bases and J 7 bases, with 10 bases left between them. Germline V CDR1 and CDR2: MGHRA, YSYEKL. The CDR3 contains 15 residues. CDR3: CASSQEAGRNSPLHF. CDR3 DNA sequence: TGCGCCAGCAGCCAAGAGGCAGGGCGGAATTCACCCCTCCACTTT.

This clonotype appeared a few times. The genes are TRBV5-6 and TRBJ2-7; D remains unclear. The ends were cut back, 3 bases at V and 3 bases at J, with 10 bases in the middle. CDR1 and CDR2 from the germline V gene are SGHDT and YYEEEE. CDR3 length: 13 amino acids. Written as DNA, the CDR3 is TGTGCCAGCAGCTCCTATTTAGGCTACGAGCAGTACTTC. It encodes CASSSYLGYEQYF.

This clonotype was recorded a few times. The chain's CDR3 is CASSQDLLAGGGTDTQYF. The DNA for the CDR3 is TGCGCCAGCAGCCAAGATTTACTAGCGGGGGGTGGTACAGATACGCAGTATTTT. J is TRBJ2-3 and V is TRBV4-3, with TRBD2 matching 12 bases. The junction had 7 bases not matched to a gene; V was cut back by 0 bases and J by 3 bases. The germline V gene encodes CDR1 LGHNA and CDR2 YSLEER. This CDR3 is 18 amino acids long.

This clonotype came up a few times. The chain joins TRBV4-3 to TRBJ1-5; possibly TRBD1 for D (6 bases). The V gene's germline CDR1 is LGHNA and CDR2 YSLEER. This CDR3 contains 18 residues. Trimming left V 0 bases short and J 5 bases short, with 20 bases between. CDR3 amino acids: CASSQDLVFGGLYQPQHF. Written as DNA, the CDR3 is TGCGCCAGCAGCCAAGATTTAGTATTCGGGGGGCTTTATCAGCCCCAGCATTTT.

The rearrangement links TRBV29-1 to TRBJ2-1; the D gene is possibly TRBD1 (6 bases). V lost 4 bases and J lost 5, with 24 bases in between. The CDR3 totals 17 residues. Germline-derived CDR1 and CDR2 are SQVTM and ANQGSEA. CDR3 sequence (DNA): TGCAGCGTTGGGGATATACACAGGGTCCTTGAAAACAATGAGCAGTTCTTC. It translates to CSVGDIHRVLENNEQFF.

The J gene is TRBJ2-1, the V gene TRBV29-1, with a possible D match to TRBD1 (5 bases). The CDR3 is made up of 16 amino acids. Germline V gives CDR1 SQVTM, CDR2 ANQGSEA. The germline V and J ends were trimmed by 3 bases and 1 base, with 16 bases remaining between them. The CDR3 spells CSVEGLRVLSYNEQFF. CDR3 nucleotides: TGCAGCGTTGAGGGCCTCAGGGTTCTATCCTACAATGAGCAGTTCTTC.

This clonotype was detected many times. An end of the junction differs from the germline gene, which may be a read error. The CDR3 sequence: CASSFGGQPYEQYF. The CDR3, as DNA: TGCGCCAGCAGCTTCGGGGGTCAACCCTACGAGCAGTACTTC. The chain is built from TRBV27 and TRBJ2-7; weak D call: TRBD2 (6 bases). CDR3 length equals 14 residues. CDR1 MNHEY and CDR2 SMNVEV come from the germline V gene (reference sequence).

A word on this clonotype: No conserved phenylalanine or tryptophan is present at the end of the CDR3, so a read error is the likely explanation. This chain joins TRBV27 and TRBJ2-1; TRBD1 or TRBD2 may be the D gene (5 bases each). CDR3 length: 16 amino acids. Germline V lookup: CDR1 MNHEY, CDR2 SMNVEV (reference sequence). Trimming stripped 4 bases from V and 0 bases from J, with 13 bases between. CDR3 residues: CASSSPGPSSYNEQFL. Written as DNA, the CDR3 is TGTGCCAGCAGTTCTCCGGGACCGAGCTCCTACAATGAGCAGTTCCTC.

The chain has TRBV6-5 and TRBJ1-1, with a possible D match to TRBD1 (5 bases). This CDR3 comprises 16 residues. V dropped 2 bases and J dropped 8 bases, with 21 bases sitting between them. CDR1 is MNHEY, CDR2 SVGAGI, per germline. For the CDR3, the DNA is TGTGCCAGCAGTTACACCTCGACAGTCCTGACCGGGGAAGCTTTCTTT. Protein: CASSYTSTVLTGEAFF.

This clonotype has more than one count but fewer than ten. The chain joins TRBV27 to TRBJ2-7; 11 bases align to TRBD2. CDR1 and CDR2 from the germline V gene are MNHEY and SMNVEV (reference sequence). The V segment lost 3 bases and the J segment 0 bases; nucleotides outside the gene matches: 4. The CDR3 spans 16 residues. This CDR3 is CASSFPGTSGSYEQYF. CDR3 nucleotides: TGTGCCAGCAGTTTCCCGGGGACTAGCGGCTCCTACGAGCAGTACTTC.

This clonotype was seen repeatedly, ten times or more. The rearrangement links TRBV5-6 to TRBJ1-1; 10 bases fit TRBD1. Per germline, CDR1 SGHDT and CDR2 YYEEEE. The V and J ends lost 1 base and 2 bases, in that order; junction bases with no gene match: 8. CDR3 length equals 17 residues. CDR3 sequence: CASSLSFGTGDNTEAFF. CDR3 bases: TGTGCCAGCAGCTTGTCATTTGGGACAGGGGATAACACTGAAGCTTTCTTT.